This passage covers 29 T cell receptor beta chains from one sample sequenced in a study of T cells in Graves' hyperthyroidism and ophthalmopathy. Amplified regions were TCR beta CDR3 sequences from RNA transcripts. RT-PCR in the first round (using the HTBI primer set) targeted the TCR CDR3. TCRdb itself ran the multiplex PCR reads through MiXCR, one entry per CDR3 protein. The data show some 600,000 distinct CDR3 sequences, with around 45% seen just once and 6.5% to 9% held by the top ten. Sequencing input: peripheral blood or thyroid tissue (not recorded which). The receptors were gathered from a woman aged 18-29 years with Graves' hyperthyroidism.

This clonotype was seen only once. The junction departs from germline at one end; a sequencing error may be responsible. The chain carries TRBV25-1 and TRBJ2-7, with D unclear. CDR1 MGHDK and CDR2 SYGVNS come from the germline V gene. The CDR3 sequence is 14 residues long. The chain's CDR3 is CASSPLIFSNEQYF. The CDR3 region has the DNA TGTGCCAGCAGCCCCCTGATCTTCTCCAACGAGCAGTACTTC.

Only a few counts were recorded for this clonotype. This sequence joins TRBV9 and TRBJ2-2; D not resolved. The CDR3 loop spans 14 amino acids. Trimming removed 3 bases from V and 2 bases from J, with 8 bases in between. In germline, CDR1 is SGDLS, CDR2 YYNGEE. The CDR3 loop reads CASSGRQNTGELFF. The CDR3 nucleotides read TGTGCCAGCAGCGGACGGCAAAACACCGGGGAGCTGTTTTTT. Full variable domain (rest looked up from reference TRBV9 and TRBJ2-2): DSGVTQTPKHLITATGQRVTLRCSPRSGDLSVYWYQQSLDQGLQFLIQYYNGEERAKGNILERFSAQQFPDLHSELNLSSLELGDSALYFCASSGRQNTGELFFGEGSRLTVL.

This chain links TRBV10-3 with TRBJ2-7, with D possibly matching TRBD1 (6 bases). Trimming stripped 10 bases from V and 2 bases from J, with 15 bases between. CDR3 length equals 13 residues. Germline lookup yields CDR1 ENHRY and CDR2 SYGVKD. CDR3 coding DNA: TGTGCCAGCACGGATCGGACAGCCTACGAGCAGTACTTC. Encoded protein: CASTDRTAYEQYF.

This clonotype has just a few counts. The chain carries TRBV2 and TRBJ1-3; D is unresolved. CDR3 length equals 13 residues. The germline gives CDR1 SNHLY, CDR2 FYNNEI. Trimming left V 6 bases short and J 8 bases short, with 14 bases between. The CDR3 DNA sequence: TGTGCCAGCAGCCTAGGGTTCGGAGACACCATATATTTT. Translating it yields CASSLGFGDTIYF. The full variable domain, with the rest looked up from reference TRBV2 and TRBJ1-3, is EPEVTQTPSHQVTQMGQEVILRCVPISNHLYFYWYRQILGQKVEFLVSFYNNEISEKSEIFDDQFSVERPDGSNFTLKIRSTKLEDSAMYFCASSLGFGDTIYFGEGSWLTVV.

This clonotype showed up many times. The V and J genes are TRBV24-1 and TRBJ1-5, with TRBD1 as a possible D gene (6 bases). Trimming removed 3 bases from V and 1 base from J, with 12 bases in between. Germline V gene sequence: CDR1 KGHDR, CDR2 SFDVKD. This CDR3 has 16 residues. The CDR3: CATSDPTGTSNQPQHF. In DNA form, the CDR3 reads TGTGCCACCAGTGATCCCACAGGGACGAGCAATCAGCCCCAGCATTTT.

The V and J genes are TRBV24-1 and TRBJ1-2, with TRBD1 identical over 9 bases. The CDR3 spans 14 residues. V was pared by 7 bases and J by 4 bases, with 6 bases of the junction left unmatched. The germline gives CDR1 KGHDR, CDR2 SFDVKD. CDR3 in DNA: TGTGCCACCAGCTCTACAGGGGGCGGCTATGGCTACACCTTC. Protein: CATSSTGGGYGYTF.

The gene calls are TRBV7-2 and TRBJ1-1; 7 bases are shared with TRBD1. Germline CDR1 SGHTA, CDR2 FQGNSA. This CDR3 has 15 amino acids. V gave up 5 bases and J gave up 4 bases; unmatched junction bases: 10. This chain's CDR3 is CASSLVTGASTEAFF. The DNA for the CDR3 is TGTGCCAGCAGCCTGGTAACAGGGGCTAGCACTGAAGCTTTCTTT.

Note on this clonotype: A much larger clone differs from this one at a single base, so this may be a read error. The gene calls are TRBV7-2 and TRBJ2-7; TRBD1 or TRBD2 may be the D gene (5 bases each). Germline values: CDR1 SGHTA, CDR2 FQGNSA. Trimming shortened V by 3 bases and J by 5 bases, and 11 bases separated the two germline ends. This CDR3 is built from 13 residues. The CDR3, as DNA: TGTGCCAGCAGCTTTGCGACAGCGGACGAGCAGTACTTC. The encoded protein is CASSFATADEQYF.

This clonotype came up many times. The chain recombines TRBV29-1 with TRBJ1-2; a possible D gene is TRBD1 (6 bases). Germline CDR1 reads SQVTM; CDR2 reads ANQGSEA. Trimming cost V 5 bases and J 6 bases, with 10 bases left between them. The CDR3 runs to 11 residues. The CDR3 sequence: CSVYYRDGYTF. DNA of the CDR3: TGCAGCGTTTACTACAGGGATGGCTACACCTTC.

The rearrangement joins TRBV7-9 to TRBJ1-1, with D possibly TRBD1 on 5 matching bases. The ends were cut back, 4 bases at V and 8 bases at J, with 11 bases in the middle. The CDR3 spans 12 residues. The germline gives CDR1 SEHNR, CDR2 FQNEAQ (reference sequence). The CDR3 bases are TGTGCCAGCAGCTCCGGGGCAGCCGAAGCTTTCTTT. It encodes CASSSGAAEAFF.

The V gene is TRBV15, the J gene TRBJ1-1; the D is unclear. Between the trimmed V and J ends, which lost 4 bases and 2 bases, there was a span of 17 bases. CDR1 is LNHNV and CDR2 is YYDKDF in the germline V gene (reference sequence). This CDR3 contains 16 residues. CDR3 bases: TGTGCCACCAGCAAGTTAGTGGGAGGGTCCAACACTGAAGCTTTCTTT. Translating gives CATSKLVGGSNTEAFF.

Comment on this clonotype: A much bigger clone sits one base away, suggesting this may be a read error. No conserved phenylalanine or tryptophan ends this CDR3, so it is likely a read error. V gene TRBV7-8 combines with J gene TRBJ1-5; maybe TRBD1 (5 bases). Germline V lookup: CDR1 SGHVS, CDR2 FQNEAQ. V was shortened by 2 bases and J by 0 bases, with 8 bases between the two germline ends. The length of the CDR3 is 15 residues. The CDR3 DNA follows: TGTGCCAGCAGCTTAAGTGACAGTAGCAATCAGCCCCAGCATCTT. Protein: CASSLSDSSNQPQHL.

This clonotype was found many times. V usage is TRBV5-1 and J usage is TRBJ2-5; D remains unclear. V was trimmed by 5 bases and J by 5 bases, leaving 13 bases between them. There are 13 residues in the CDR3. Germline V gene sequence: CDR1 SGHRS, CDR2 YFSETQ. CDR3 DNA: TGCGCCAGCAGAAATGGACCGCGGGAGACCCAGTACTTC. Its translation: CASRNGPRETQYF. The whole variable domain, filled in from reference TRBV5-1 and TRBJ2-5, reads KAGVTQTPRYLIKTRGQQVTLSCSPISGHRSVSWYQQTPGQGLQFLFEYFSETQRNKGNFPGRFSGRQFSNSRSEMNVSTLELGDSALYLCASRNGPRETQYFGPGTRLLVL.

This clonotype was counted many times. A junction end diverges from the germline sequence, so it may reflect a read error. This chain connects TRBV5-1 to TRBJ2-7; D remains ambiguous. CDR1 is SGHRS, CDR2 YFSETQ, per germline. The CDR3 length is 12 residues. The CDR3, as DNA: TGTGCCAGCAGCTTTGAAGGCTACGAGCAGTACTTC. This sequence encodes CASSFEGYEQYF.

This clonotype was counted between two and nine times. The rearrangement joins TRBV7-6 to TRBJ2-2; 7 bases align to TRBD1. Germline-derived CDR1 and CDR2 are SGHVS and FNYEAQ. The trim removed 1 base at V and 5 bases at J, leaving 4 bases unmatched. This CDR3 is 15 amino acids long. The CDR3 region has the DNA TGTGCCAGCAGCTTAGACAGGGGACGTACCGGGGAGCTGTTTTTT. The encoded protein is CASSLDRGRTGELFF.

The chain is built from TRBV10-3 and TRBJ1-5; D remains ambiguous. CDR1 and CDR2 (germline): ENHRY, SYGVKD. V lost 10 bases and J lost 3, with 13 bases in between. The CDR3 sequence is 13 residues long. The CDR3 loop reads CASAIGFNQPQHF. CDR3 sequence (DNA): TGTGCCAGCGCCATAGGGTTCAATCAGCCCCAGCATTTT.

This clonotype was observed once. CDR3 nucleotides: TGTGCCAGCAGTTTCTTCCGGACAGGGCGGGTGGATCAGCCCCAGCATTTT. This gives the protein CASSFFRTGRVDQPQHF. The rearrangement links TRBV2 to TRBJ1-5; 8 bases match TRBD1. The junction had 14 bases not matched to a gene; V was cut back by 5 bases and J by 5 bases. Per the germline V gene, CDR1 is SNHLY and CDR2 is FYNNEI. The CDR3 covers 17 residues. Full variable domain (missing parts from reference TRBV2 and TRBJ1-5): EPEVTQTPSHQVTQMGQEVILRCVPISNHLYFYWYRQILGQKVEFLVSFYNNEISEKSEIFDDQFSVERPDGSNFTLKIRSTKLEDSAMYFCASSFFRTGRVDQPQHFGDGTRLSIL.

There are many counts of this clonotype. The rearrangement uses TRBV7-8 and TRBJ2-5; TRBD1 matches 9 bases. This CDR3 spans 13 amino acids. The germline CDR1 and CDR2 sequences are SGHVS and FQNEAQ. V trimming: 9 bases; J trimming: 4 bases; junction bases outside the gene matches: 6. CDR3 in amino acids: CASLQGARETQYF. CDR3 nucleotide sequence: TGTGCCAGTCTACAGGGGGCGCGAGAGACCCAGTACTTC.

The chain recombines TRBV6-6 with TRBJ2-7; D ambiguous. CDR3 length equals 13 residues. Trimming shortened V by 5 bases and J by 5 bases, and 13 bases separated the two germline ends. CDR1 and CDR2 (germline): MNHNY, SVGAGI (reference sequence). The CDR3 DNA reads TGTGCCAGCAGTGAAGAGGTTGAGGACGAGCAGTACTTC. Its translation is CASSEEVEDEQYF.

This clonotype came up a few times. The chain combines TRBV7-8 with TRBJ2-7, with 8 bases lining up with TRBD2. The CDR3 extends over 14 amino acids. In germline, CDR1 is SGHVS, CDR2 FQNEAQ. V was clipped by 5 bases and J by 3 bases; unmatched bases: 6. The CDR3 is CASSEREWHYEQYF. The CDR3 region has the DNA TGTGCCAGCAGCGAGCGGGAGTGGCACTACGAGCAGTACTTC.

This clonotype was seen more than once but under ten times. The rearrangement uses TRBV7-8 and TRBJ2-7; possible D gene TRBD2, 6 bases. The length of the CDR3 is 14 residues. The V gene's germline CDR1 is SGHVS and CDR2 FQNEAQ. The V end was cut by 7 bases, the J end by 2 bases, with 15 bases between. CDR3 amino acids: CASTPRGGAYEQYF. The CDR3 coding sequence is TGTGCCAGCACCCCGCGGGGCGGCGCCTACGAGCAGTACTTC.

The V and J genes are TRBV20-1 and TRBJ2-5; the D gene is possibly TRBD1 (5 bases). With 6 bases removed from V and 5 bases from J, the gap between germline ends came to 13 bases. CDR3 length: 12 amino acids. Germline-derived CDR1 and CDR2 are DFQATT and SNEGSKA (reference sequence). The DNA for the CDR3 is TGCAGTGCCATCGACAGTCCTGAGACCCAGTACTTC. Translated, it gives CSAIDSPETQYF.

With respect to this clonotype: At one end, the junction sequence differs from germline, possibly due to a read error. The V and J genes are TRBV15 and TRBJ2-6; D is uncertain. CDR1 and CDR2 from the germline V gene are LNHNV and YYDKDF (reference sequence). This CDR3 contains 12 residues. CDR3 region: CATSSLAYVLTF. The CDR3 nucleotides read TGTGCCACCAGCAGCCTGGCCTACGTCCTGACTTTC. Drawing the rest from reference TRBV15 and TRBJ2-6, the complete variable domain is DAMVIQNPRYQVTQFGKPVTLSCSQTLNHNVMYWYQQKSSQAPKLLFHYYDKDFNNEADTPDNFQSRRPNTSFCFLDIRSPGLGDTAMYLCATSSLAYVLTFGAGSRLTVL.

This clonotype has more than one count but fewer than ten. CDR3 nucleotide sequence: TGTGCCAGCAGCCAAGCCCGTGGGGAAGAGACCCAGTACTTC. This sequence encodes CASSQARGEETQYF. This chain joins TRBV2 and TRBJ2-5; D is unclear. V was pared by 6 bases and J by 3 bases, with 14 bases between. Germline loops: CDR1 SNHLY, CDR2 FYNNEI. The length of the CDR3 is 14 residues.

This clonotype was observed a few times. J is TRBJ1-6 and V is TRBV25-1, with 10 bases matching TRBD1. CDR1 MGHDK and CDR2 SYGVNS come from the germline V gene. V lost 6 bases to trimming and J lost 9 bases; unmatched junction nucleotides: 8. CDR3 length equals 15 residues. CDR3 loop: CASRRPGQGSSPLHF. In DNA form, the CDR3 reads TGTGCCAGCAGACGTCCGGGACAGGGGTCTTCACCCCTCCACTTT.

This clonotype was detected a few times. This rearrangement joins TRBV12-3 or TRBV12-4 to TRBJ2-7; TRBD1 matches at 7 bases. This CDR3 spans 13 amino acids. Losses at the gene ends were 6 bases for V and 2 bases for J; bases not matched to a gene: 4. The CDR3 sequence: CASRRDSAYEQYF. CDR3 DNA sequence: TGTGCCAGCAGGAGGGACAGCGCCTACGAGCAGTACTTC.

The V gene is TRBV25-1, the J gene TRBJ1-2; no reliable D call. The germline V gene has CDR1 MGHDK and CDR2 SYGVNS. The germline V and J ends were trimmed by 7 bases and 3 bases, with 9 bases remaining between them. The CDR3 totals 12 residues. CDR3 in DNA: TGTGCCAGCAACCCATGGGACTATGGCTACACCTTC. Its protein product is CASNPWDYGYTF.

V and J are TRBV29-1 and TRBJ1-3, with D unresolved. The CDR3 has 13 amino acids. Germline CDR1 SQVTM, CDR2 ANQGSEA. Trimming left V 3 bases short and J 4 bases short, with 10 bases between. The CDR3 loop reads CSVDPSRGNTIYF. The CDR3 DNA is TGCAGCGTTGACCCCTCCCGAGGAAACACCATATATTTT.

This chain links TRBV24-1 with TRBJ2-7; D assignment may be TRBD1 or TRBD2 (6 bases each). The germline CDR1 and CDR2 sequences are KGHDR and SFDVKD. With 4 bases removed from V and 2 bases from J, the gap between germline ends came to 14 bases. The CDR3 spans 15 residues. The CDR3, as DNA: TGTGCCACCAGTGAGAGGGGGGAATATACCTACGAGCAGTACTTC. This encodes CATSERGEYTYEQYF.